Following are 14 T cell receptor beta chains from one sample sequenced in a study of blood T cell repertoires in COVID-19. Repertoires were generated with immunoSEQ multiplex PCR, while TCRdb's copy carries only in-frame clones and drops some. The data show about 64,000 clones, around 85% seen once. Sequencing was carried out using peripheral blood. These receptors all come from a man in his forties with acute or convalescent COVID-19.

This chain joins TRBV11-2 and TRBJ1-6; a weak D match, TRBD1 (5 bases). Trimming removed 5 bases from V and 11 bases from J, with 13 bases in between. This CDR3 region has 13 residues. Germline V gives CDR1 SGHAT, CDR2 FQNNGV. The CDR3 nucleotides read TGTGCCAGCAGCAGCCTTTCAGGGACACCCCTCCACTTT. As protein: CASSSLSGTPLHF.

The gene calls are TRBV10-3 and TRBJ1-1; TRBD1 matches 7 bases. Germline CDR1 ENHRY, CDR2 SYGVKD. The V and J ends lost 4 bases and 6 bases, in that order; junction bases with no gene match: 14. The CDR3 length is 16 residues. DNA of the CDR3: TGTGCCATCAGTGGAGCAAGGGGGCAGATTGGGGCTGAAGCTTTCTTT. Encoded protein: CAISGARGQIGAEAFF.

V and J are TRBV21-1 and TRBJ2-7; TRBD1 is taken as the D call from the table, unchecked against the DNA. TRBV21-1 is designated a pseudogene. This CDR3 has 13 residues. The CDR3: CASGQGFSYEQYF. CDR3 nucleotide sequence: TGTGCCAGCGGACAGGGCTTTTCCTACGAGCAGTACTTC.

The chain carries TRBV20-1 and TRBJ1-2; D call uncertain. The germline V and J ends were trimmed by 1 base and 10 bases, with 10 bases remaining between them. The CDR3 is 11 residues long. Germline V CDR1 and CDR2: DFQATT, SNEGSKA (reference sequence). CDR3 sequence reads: CSARVDAAYTF. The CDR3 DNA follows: TGCAGTGCTAGAGTTGATGCGGCCTACACCTTC.

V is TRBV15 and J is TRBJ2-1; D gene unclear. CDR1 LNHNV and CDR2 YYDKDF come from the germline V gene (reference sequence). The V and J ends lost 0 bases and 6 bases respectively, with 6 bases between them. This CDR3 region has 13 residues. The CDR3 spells CATSRELRNEQFF. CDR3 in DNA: TGTGCCACCAGCAGAGAACTACGCAATGAGCAGTTCTTC.

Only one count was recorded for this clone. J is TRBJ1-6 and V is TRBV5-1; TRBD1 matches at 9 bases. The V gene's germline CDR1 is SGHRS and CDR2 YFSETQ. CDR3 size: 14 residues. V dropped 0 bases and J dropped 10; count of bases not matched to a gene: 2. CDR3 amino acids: CASSLADRGSPLHF. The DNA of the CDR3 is TGCGCCAGCAGCTTGGCGGACAGGGGCTCACCCCTCCACTTT.

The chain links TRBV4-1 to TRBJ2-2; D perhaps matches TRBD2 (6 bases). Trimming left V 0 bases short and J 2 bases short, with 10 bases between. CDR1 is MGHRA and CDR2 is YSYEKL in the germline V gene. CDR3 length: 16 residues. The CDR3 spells CASSQEGRGNTGELFF. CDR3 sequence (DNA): TGCGCCAGCAGCCAAGAGGGGCGGGGAAACACCGGGGAGCTGTTTTTT.

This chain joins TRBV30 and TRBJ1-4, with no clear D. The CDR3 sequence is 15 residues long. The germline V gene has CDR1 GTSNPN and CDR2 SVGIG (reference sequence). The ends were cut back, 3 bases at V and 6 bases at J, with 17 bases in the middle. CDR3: CAWRVLSRSDEKLFF. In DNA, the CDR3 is TGTGCCTGGAGGGTCCTCTCGAGATCTGATGAAAAACTGTTTTTT.

CDR3 protein: CASSQDPRTPSYEQYF. The CDR3 region has the DNA TGTGCCAGCAGCCAAGACCCCCGGACTCCCAGCTACGAGCAGTACTTC. The genes are TRBV4-2 and TRBJ2-7, with TRBD2 as a possible D gene (5 bases). This CDR3 has 16 residues. Trimming took 0 bases from V and 3 from J, leaving 15 bases between them. Germline V gene data show CDR1 as LGHNA and CDR2 as YNFKEQ.

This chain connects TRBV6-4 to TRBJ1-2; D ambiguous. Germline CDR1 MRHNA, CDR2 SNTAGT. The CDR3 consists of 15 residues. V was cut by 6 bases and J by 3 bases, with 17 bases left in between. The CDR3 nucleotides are TGTGCCAGCAGATCGCAGAGGGAATTCGACTATGGCTACACCTTC. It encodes CASRSQREFDYGYTF.

CDR3 protein: CASSRGLNEKLFF. CDR3 coding DNA: TGTGCCAGCAGCAGGGGTCTTAATGAAAAACTGTTTTTT. The chain has TRBV12-3 or TRBV12-4 and TRBJ1-4; perhaps TRBD1 as D (6 bases). The V end was cut by 6 bases, the J end by 4 bases, with 9 bases between. The CDR3 is 13 residues long.

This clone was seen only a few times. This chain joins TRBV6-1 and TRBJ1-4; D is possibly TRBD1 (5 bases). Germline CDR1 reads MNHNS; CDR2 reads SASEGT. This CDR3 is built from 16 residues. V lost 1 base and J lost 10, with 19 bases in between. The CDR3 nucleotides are TGTGCCAGCAGTGAAGTGTTTCGGACGGGGGAGGGAAAACTGTTTTTT. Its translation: CASSEVFRTGEGKLFF.

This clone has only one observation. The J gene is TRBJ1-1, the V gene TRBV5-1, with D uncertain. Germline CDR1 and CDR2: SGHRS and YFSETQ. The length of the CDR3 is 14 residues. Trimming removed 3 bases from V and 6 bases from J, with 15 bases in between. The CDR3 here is CASSSAGGYAEAFF. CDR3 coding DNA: TGCGCCAGCAGCTCGGCGGGAGGGTACGCTGAAGCTTTCTTT.

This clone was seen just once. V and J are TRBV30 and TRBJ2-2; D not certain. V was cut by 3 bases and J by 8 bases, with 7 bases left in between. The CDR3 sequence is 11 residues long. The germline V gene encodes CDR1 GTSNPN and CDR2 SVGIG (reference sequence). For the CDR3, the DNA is TGTGCCTGGAGCGAGAAGGGGGAGCTGTTTTTT. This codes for CAWSEKGELFF.